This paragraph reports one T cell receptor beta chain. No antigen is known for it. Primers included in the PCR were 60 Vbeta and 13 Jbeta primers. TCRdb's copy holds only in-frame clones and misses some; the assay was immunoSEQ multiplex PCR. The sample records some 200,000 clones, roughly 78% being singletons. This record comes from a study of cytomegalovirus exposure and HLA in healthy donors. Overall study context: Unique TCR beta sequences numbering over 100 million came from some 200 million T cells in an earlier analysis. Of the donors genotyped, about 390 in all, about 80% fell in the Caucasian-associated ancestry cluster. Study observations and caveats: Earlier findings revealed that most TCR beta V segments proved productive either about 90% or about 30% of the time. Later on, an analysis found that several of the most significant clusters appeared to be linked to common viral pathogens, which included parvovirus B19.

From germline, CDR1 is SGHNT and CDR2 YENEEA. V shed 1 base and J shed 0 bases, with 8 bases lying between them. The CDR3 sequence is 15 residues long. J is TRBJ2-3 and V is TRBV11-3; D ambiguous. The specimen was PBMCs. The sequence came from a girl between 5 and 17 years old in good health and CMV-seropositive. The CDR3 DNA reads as TGTGCCAGCAGCTTAGCACAGTCTAGCACAGATACGCAGTATTTT. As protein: CASSLAQSSTDTQYF.